The present entry profiles one TCR beta chain with its context. With V trimmed by 8 bases and J by 6 bases, 12 bases remained unmatched. The length of the CDR3 is 15 residues. CDR1 and CDR2 (germline): MNHEY, SVGAGI. The record originates from a study of blood T cell repertoires in COVID-19. Whole-study context: COVID-19 samples, acute and convalescent, were from the United States, Italy and Spain.

Individuals aged roughly 18 to 95 years were recruited from roughly 23 US areas. Generated by immunoSEQ multiplex PCR, the TCRdb table keeps only in-frame clones and is missing some. The repertoire holds under 300,000 clones, approximately 90% seen once, with just under 9% in the top ten. The clonotype originates from a man aged 35 to 55 who had recovered from COVID-19. The sample consisted of PBMCs or T cells enriched from blood (not recorded which). The gene calls are TRBV6-5 and TRBJ1-5, with TRBD1 matching 8 bases. CDR3 nucleotides: TGTGCCAGCCGAGAGACAGGGGTTATTAGTCAGCCCCAGCATTTT. As protein: CASRETGVISQPQHF.